A single sample gave rise to the 4 T cell receptor beta chains below, sequenced in a study of PD-L1 blockade in urothelial cancer. Profiled with immunoSEQ multiplex PCR; TCRdb holds only in-frame clones, not every one. The sample has about 45,000 clones; 88% are singletons. This specimen consisted of PBMCs, obtained around atezolizumab (anti-PD-L1) treatment. The receptors here all came from a woman aged 55-70 years with urothelial cancer.

This chain joins TRBV29-1 and TRBJ2-3; D is perhaps TRBD2 (8 bases). This CDR3 contains 16 residues. The germline V and J ends were trimmed by 5 bases and 0 bases, with 18 bases remaining between them. Germline V gene sequence: CDR1 SQVTM, CDR2 ANQGSEA. The CDR3 loop is CSVRGGAGGSTDTQYF. The CDR3 DNA follows: TGCAGCGTTCGGGGGGGTGCAGGGGGAAGCACAGATACGCAGTATTTT.

The rearrangement uses TRBV10-3 and TRBJ2-5; 8 bases match TRBD2. Germline V gene data show CDR1 as ENHRY and CDR2 as SYGVKD. The CDR3 is 14 amino acids. Losses at the gene ends were 6 bases for V and 2 bases for J; bases not matched to a gene: 5. The CDR3 nucleotides read TGTGCCATCAGCCCCGCTAGCGGGCAAGAGACCCAGTACTTC. Translating it yields CAISPASGQETQYF.

V usage is TRBV6-4 and J usage is TRBJ1-6; maybe TRBD1 (6 bases). The V gene lost 6 bases and the J gene lost 5 bases, with 8 bases spanning the gap. Germline loops: CDR1 MRHNA, CDR2 SNTAGT. This CDR3 region has 13 residues. This CDR3 reads CASSPGDNSPLHF. In DNA form, the CDR3 reads TGTGCCAGCAGCCCAGGGGATAATTCACCCCTCCACTTT.

The chain carries TRBV7-6 and TRBJ2-7; the match to TRBD1 covers 7 bases. Germline CDR1 and CDR2: SGHVS and FNYEAQ. V was clipped by 5 bases and J by 2 bases; unmatched bases: 9. The CDR3 contains 15 residues. The CDR3 protein is CASSQTLGQTYEQYF. The CDR3 DNA sequence: TGTGCCAGCAGCCAAACCTTGGGACAGACCTACGAGCAGTACTTC. Full variable domain (rest looked up from reference TRBV7-6 and TRBJ2-7): GAGVSQSPRYKVTKRGQDVALRCDPISGHVSLYWYRQALGQGPEFLTYFNYEAQQDKSGLPNDRFSAERPEGSISTLTIQRTEQRDSAMYRCASSQTLGQTYEQYFGPGTRLTVT.